The clone carrying this TCR beta chain was counted a few times. The antigen remains undetermined. By way of CD45RO/CCR7/CD25/CD127/CD95/CD27, the CD4+ regulatory, stem cell-like memory, central memory and naive cells were sorted. Of the isolated RNA, all was reverse transcribed, and so the sequenced material was expressed TCRB transcripts. Clones were sequenced by immunoSEQ multiplex PCR, and TCRdb holds only the in-frame ones, with some missing. The repertoire holds roughly 100,000 clones, with 25% to 35% as singletons. The sample is drawn from a study of beta chain features in type 1 diabetes. Background on the study: Sorted cells examined across all samples numbered about 110,000,000. Study results and caveats: TCRB CDR3 length was moderately but significantly reduced in all four CD4+ subsets of Type 1 diabetes patients. VDJ junctions in type 1 diabetes patients carried more deletions and fewer insertions. The naive, central memory and Treg TCRB repertoires of patients appeared to be more similar to one another than those of healthy donors.

The CDR3 is 15 residues long. The V gene lost 6 bases and the J gene lost 10 bases, with 22 bases spanning the gap. CDR1 is SNHLY and CDR2 is FYNNEI in the germline V gene. This chain uses TRBV2 with TRBJ2-1; weak D call: TRBD2 (7 bases). The origin of this receptor is a woman aged 18-29 years with type 1 diabetes. Sequencing was done on a sample of central memory CD4+ T cells from blood. The CDR3 sequence: CASSPGASGKEEQFF. The CDR3 nucleotides read TGTGCCAGCAGCCCGGGGGCTAGCGGTAAGGAGGAGCAGTTCTTC.